This T cell receptor beta chain was sequenced in a study of T cell responses to AZD1222 COVID-19 vaccine. Findings of the study overall: Repertoires were obtained only post-peak T cell response. Clonal diversity was possibly underestimated, and white British individuals and females predominated among donors. Unmutated variant regions are reportedly targeted by nearly half of spike-specific TCRs. After two AZD1222 doses, spike-specific TCR breadth and depth rose versus day 0.

Libraries were prepared by immunoSEQ multiplex PCR; TCRdb keeps only in-frame clonotypes and omits some of them. This table has some 150,000 clones, almost 85% appearing once. CDR3 size: 14 residues. CDR1 and CDR2 (germline): LGHDT, YNNKEL (reference sequence). With V trimmed by 4 bases and J by 6 bases, 8 bases remained unmatched. About this clone: What it binds is unknown.

The J gene is TRBJ1-2, the V gene TRBV3-1 (or the pseudogene TRBV3-2), with 7 bases matching TRBD1. This sequence originates from an adult who received the MenACWY meningococcal vaccine as a control. The sequencing here drew on peripheral blood, taken 28 days after the second dose of the MenACWY control vaccine. CDR3 DNA: TGTGCCAGCAGCCCATCGAGGGGGCGAGATGGCTACACCTTC. Translation gives CASSPSRGRDGYTF.